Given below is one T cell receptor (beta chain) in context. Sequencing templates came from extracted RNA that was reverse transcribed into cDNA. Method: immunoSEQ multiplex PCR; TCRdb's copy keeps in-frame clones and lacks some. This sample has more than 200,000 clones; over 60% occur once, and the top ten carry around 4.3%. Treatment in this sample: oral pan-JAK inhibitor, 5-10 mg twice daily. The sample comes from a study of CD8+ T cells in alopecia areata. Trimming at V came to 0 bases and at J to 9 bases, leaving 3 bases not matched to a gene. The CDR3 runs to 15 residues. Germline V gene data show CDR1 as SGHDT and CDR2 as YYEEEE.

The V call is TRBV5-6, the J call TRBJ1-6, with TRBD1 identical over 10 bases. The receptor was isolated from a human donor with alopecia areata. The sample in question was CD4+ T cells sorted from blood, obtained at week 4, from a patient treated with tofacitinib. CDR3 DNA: TGTGCCAGCAGCTTGGAAGGGACAGGGGCTTCACCCCTCCACTTT. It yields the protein CASSLEGTGASPLHF. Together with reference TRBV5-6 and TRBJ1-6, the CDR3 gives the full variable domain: DAGVTQSPTHLIKTRGQQVTLRCSPKSGHDTVSWYQQALGQGPQFIFQYYEEEERQRGNFPDRFSGHQFPNYSSELNVNALLLGDSALYLCASSLEGTGASPLHFGNGTRLTVT.